The T cell receptor (beta chain) under discussion was sequenced for a study of OX40 agonist ivuxolimab in advanced cancers. Study details: A mean age of approximately 60 years, range about 20 to 90, was recorded, and approximately 79% were male. Partial responses were observed in three patients, of whom one had hepatocellular carcinoma and two had cutaneous melanoma.

In regard to this clone: The antigen is undetermined.

The method was immunoSEQ multiplex PCR; TCRdb's version includes in-frame clones alone and lacks a portion of them. The sample lists approximately 60,000 clones, 77% seen once, with 6.3% in the top ten. The germline V and J ends were trimmed by 6 bases and 2 bases, with 11 bases remaining between them. This CDR3 is 13 amino acids long. CDR1 SNHLY and CDR2 FYNNEI come from the germline V gene. The study, taken as a whole, reports: Some of the lowest clonal expansion was seen in partial responders at 0.1-3.0 mg/kg.

The sequencing here drew on CD4+ or CD8+ T cells sorted from blood, taken in a trial of the OX40 agonist ivuxolimab. The clonotype was recovered from an adult with an advanced solid tumor such as melanoma, head and neck, liver or kidney cancer. This chain joins TRBV2 and TRBJ2-7; tentatively, D is TRBD1 or TRBD2 (6 bases each). CDR3 sequence (DNA): TGTGCCAGCAGCCCGGGGGCTCCCTACGAGCAGTACTTC. This translates into CASSPGAPYEQYF.